This record covers a single T cell receptor (beta chain). Its antigen remains unidentified. No base quality values were provided; no much bigger clone lies one nucleotide off. The entry originates in a study of cytomegalovirus exposure and HLA in healthy donors (dated by TCRdb to about 2017). Study-wide context: An earlier analysis of 587 of the donors reported 250 to 350 Gb of sequence data and approximately 120 million unique TCR beta sequences obtained from some 200 million T cells. An early release covering over 500 HLA-typed donors comprised approximately 300 gigabases of sequencing data and 85 million or so unique TCR sequences. Among the roughly 430 genotyped donors, about 85% belonged to the genetic ancestry cluster associated with self-reported Caucasian donors. The study aimed to test whether signatures of past pathogen exposure could be identified by cataloging public T cell receptors. The study used immunosequencing to profile the T cell repertoires of 670 or so subjects and linked those repertoires to cytomegalovirus serostatus. In addition to the first cohort of hundreds of subjects, a separate validation cohort of approximately 130 different subjects was used. To predict cytomegalovirus infection status, the study brought together high-throughput TCR immunosequencing, statistical association of individual TCRs with disease status, and machine learning. To study patterns of TCR occurrence, a later analysis re-analyzed previously published TCR beta repertoires from more than 550 donors and added high-resolution HLA genotyping. Rather than drawing on any new phenotypic data, the later analysis identified candidate immune exposures from TCR beta sequences and the way those sequences occurred across donors. In an earlier analysis of 587 of the donors, high-throughput TCR beta sequencing was used to judge whether each TCR beta V gene segment behaved as functional or pseudogenic. Alongside the repertoire data, information on donor age, sex, ethnicity and CMV serostatus was compiled. A later genetic analysis used genome-wide SNP genotypes for about 65% of the roughly 670 donors, treating that subset as a discovery cohort. Every discovery cohort repertoire had been produced on one sequencing platform. Both class I and class II loci were covered by HLA typing, at four-digit resolution. The number of donors typed differed by locus, with about 629-630 for A, B, C, DRB1 and DQB1, approximately 500 for DQA1, 600 to 610 for DPA1, and over 400 for DPB1. A few DR-DQ haplotypes were treated as single units for association and clustering because of strong linkage in the cohort. Among a few hundred genotyped donors of the cohort, an average of 235,054 unique TCR beta nucleotide sequences were sequenced per donor, roughly 20% of them non-productive.

The receptor library was made with the immunoSEQ multiplex PCR assay. For the multiplex PCR, a mixture combining 60 forward primers for TCR Vbeta segments and 13 reverse primers for TCR Jbeta segments was used. Amplification of the CDR3 region of rearranged TCR beta genes was performed with a multiplex PCR assay on genomic DNA. The Illumina HiSeq System was used to sequence the amplified TCR beta libraries as 87-base-pair reads. The authors' analysis ran thus. A later analysis counted some 74 million unique TCR beta chains across the 550 to 750 repertoires, and around 9.9 million of these chains were shared by at least two donors. A nearest-neighbor algorithm error-corrected the raw reads and collapsed the reads into unique sequences, merging closely related sequences to remove PCR and sequencing errors. To assign V, D and J gene segments, CDR3 sequences were aligned to IMGT reference sequences. For a sequence to be retained, a match of at least six nucleotides was required to both a V gene segment and a J gene segment. A rearrangement counted as productive if the CDR3 had no stop codons and remained in frame with V and J, and every other rearrangement counted as non-productive. Following IMGT convention, CDR3 was defined as the stretch from the second conserved V-encoded cysteine up to the conserved J-encoded phenylalanine. In an earlier analysis of 550 to 650 of the donors, sequences lacking an unambiguous match to a single V gene segment were excluded. An earlier analysis of a few hundred of the donors called V segments functional above 56.7% productive rearrangements and segregating when the between-donor standard deviation exceeded 5%. A statistical classification framework was built to diagnose cytomegalovirus status from the catalog of TCR beta chain sequences. In a later analysis, TCR nucleotide sequences were compared against IMGT/GENE-DB human TR gene sequences so that V and J genes could be assigned. Using the TCRdist pipeline, a later analysis assigned CDR3 sequences along with most-parsimonious VDJ recombination scenarios. A later analysis defined each TCR beta chain by its CDR3 amino acid sequence plus V-gene family, and excluded reads lacking a unique V-gene family. As a way to deal with suspected cross-contamination and a sequencing artifact, a later analysis dropped 640 or so nucleotide sequences that were highly shared and had low generation probability. For each public chain, a later analysis derived a clonal expansion index from normalized ranks of inferred template counts within each repertoire. In a later analysis, generation probabilities were computed using a VDJ recombination model fitted to out-of-frame rearrangements, and the results were checked against IGoR. In a later analysis, hypergeometric tests were used to score TCR-TCR, TCR-HLA and TCR-CMV co-occurrence, with a repertoire-size bias correction applied to TCR pairs. False discovery rates were estimated in a later analysis by permuting HLA or CMV assignments 20 times. In a later analysis, co-occurring TCRs were grouped using DBSCAN, and TCRdist sequence similarity was added for clustering within HLA-allele-positive subsets. For co-occurrence clustering, repertoires with fewer than 30,000 or more than 120,000 public chains were excluded, along with four to six repertoires with anomalous nucleotide sharing. In TCRdb, the immuneACCESS table is reduced to in-frame sequences with V and J assigned. These tables do not hold every clone; where another copy was compared, an unresolved V gene accounts for under half, and the others remain unexplained. The V and J calls and the clone size are those of that table, but D and trimming were determined from the DNA. This sample lists about 120,000 clones; 60% to 80% were detected once. The ten largest clones represent around 3.3% of the sample.

What the work shows at the level of the full study, not this receptor alone: The earlier analysis of 587 of the donors excluded approximately 15 rarely observed V segments, including chromosome 9 orphons, because counts were too low. A later analysis associated about 17,000 TCR beta sequences with specific HLA alleles at a false discovery rate of 0.05. In this cohort, only TCR beta chains were sequenced, and detectable features were limited by the absence of alpha or paired-chain data. In a later genetic analysis, a missense DCLRE1C variant was associated with V-gene and J-gene trimming of TCR beta chains, and the association was replicated in an independent cohort. When HLA alleles, especially DR and DQ, strongly co-occurred, TCR associations were difficult to assign to individual alleles. The presence/absence analyses assumed that sequencing depth was roughly uniform across donors, and that assumption may not be true. According to the authors, the approach could potentially be generalized to other disease states and immunological phenotypes. In vitro tests confirmed that a few of the cytomegalovirus-associated TCR beta chains recognize cytomegalovirus antigens. An earlier analysis of 587 of the donors showed that most TCR beta V segments appeared in productive rearrangements either about 87% or about 30% of the time, which broadly matched IMGT annotations. A later analysis found that TCR association rates varied across HLA loci, with DRB1 alleles showing the most associated TCRs and HLA-C alleles the fewest. According to a later analysis, most CMV-associated TCR beta chains appeared to be HLA-restricted, and the HLA associations seemed to be driven largely by CMV exposure. The sequencing pipeline was judged likely to have produced a cluster of highly shared sequence variants as a technical artifact. Most TCR sequences were observed very rarely across donors, whereas some public TCRs were present in many individuals. According to a later genetic analysis, donors in an Asian-associated ancestry cluster had fewer N-insertions in productive TCRs than the roughly 700-donor mean. Compared with equally common non-associated chains, HLA-associated TCR beta chains in a later analysis were more clonally expanded and had lower generation probabilities. CMV serostatus was the only immune exposure information available for the cohort. A further reported finding was that TCR beta sequences accurately predicted the HLA-A and HLA-B alleles for most subjects in the first cohort. A later analysis reported that several top co-occurrence clusters appeared linked to parvovirus B19, influenza, CMV and Epstein-Barr virus. In both the original and validation cohorts, the classifier was reported to diagnose cytomegalovirus status with high specificity and sensitivity. Because HLA typing was unavailable for some donors at each locus, only the typed subset was used in association tests. Linkage disequilibrium might explain the correlated functional status among segregating V segments, but an unknown experimental factor could not be ruled out. In the study, roughly 160 TCR beta chains were listed as associated with cytomegalovirus.

The cohort comprised hundreds of healthy bone marrow donors. All cohort members were sampled while nominally healthy, although unrecorded immune exposures were likely present. The donor was CMV seronegative and belonged to the group of 320 or so seronegative cohort members. Each donor provided a peripheral blood sample, and peripheral blood mononuclear cells were used for TCR beta sequencing. Genomic DNA extraction from the blood cell samples was performed with the Qiagen DNeasy Blood Extraction Kit. This TCR came from a woman between 45 and 60 years old in good health and CMV-seronegative. Sequenced: PBMCs.

The DNA sequence is TGTGCCAGCAGCATGGGACTGGGAAACACCATATATTTT. This is translated as CASSMGLGNTIYF. In this chain, TRBV7-2 is recombined with TRBJ1-3, with TRBD1 perhaps the D gene, on 5 matching bases. The germline V gene yields SGHTA for CDR1 and FQGNSA for CDR2. V drops 5 bases and J drops 4 bases, leaving 9 bases in between. There are 13 amino acids in the CDR3, from cysteine to phenylalanine inclusive. Only the CDR3 DNA stays, 39 bases, in frame from base 1. With the rest looked up from the reference TRBV7-2 and TRBJ1-3 genes rather than sequenced, the full variable domain is GAGVSQSPSNKVTEKGKDVELRCDPISGHTALYWYRQSLGQGLEFLIYFQGNSAPDKSGLPSDRFSAERTGGSVSTLTIQRTQQEDSAVYLCASSMGLGNTIYFGEGSWLTVV.